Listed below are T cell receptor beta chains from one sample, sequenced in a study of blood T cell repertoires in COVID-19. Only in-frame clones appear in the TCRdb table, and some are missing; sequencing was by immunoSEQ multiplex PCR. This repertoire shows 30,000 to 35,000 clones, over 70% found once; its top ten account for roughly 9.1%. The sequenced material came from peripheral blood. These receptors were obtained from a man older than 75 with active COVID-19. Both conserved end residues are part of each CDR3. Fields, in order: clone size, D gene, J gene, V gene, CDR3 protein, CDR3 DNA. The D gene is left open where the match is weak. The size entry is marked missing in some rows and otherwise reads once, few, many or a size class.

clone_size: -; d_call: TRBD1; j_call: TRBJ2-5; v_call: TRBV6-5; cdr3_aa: CASSARQGTQETQYF; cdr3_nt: TGTGCCAGCAGCGCCCGACAGGGAACCCAAGAGACCCAGTACTTC
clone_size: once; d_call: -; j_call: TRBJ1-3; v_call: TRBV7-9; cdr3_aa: CASSLSGGTGNTIYF; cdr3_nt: TGTGCCAGCAGCTTATCCGGAGGGACTGGAAACACCATATATTTT
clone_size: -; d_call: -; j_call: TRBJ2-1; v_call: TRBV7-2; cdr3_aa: CASSQNPQVAQSSYNEQFF; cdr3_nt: TGTGCCAGCAGTCAAAACCCCCAAGTAGCGCAGAGCTCCTACAATGAGCAGTTCTTC
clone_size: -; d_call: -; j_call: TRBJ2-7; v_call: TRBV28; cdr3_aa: CASISASGGREQYF; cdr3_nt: TGTGCCAGCATATCCGCATCCGGGGGGCGGGAGCAGTACTTC
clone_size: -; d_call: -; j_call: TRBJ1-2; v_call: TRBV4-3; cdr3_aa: CASSLLGGHGYTF; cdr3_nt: TGCGCCAGCAGCCTCCTAGGAGGTCATGGCTACACCTTC
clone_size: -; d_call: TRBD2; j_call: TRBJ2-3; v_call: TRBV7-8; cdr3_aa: CASSSAGSGRGDTQYF; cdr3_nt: TGTGCCAGCAGCTCCGCCGGGAGCGGGAGAGGCGATACGCAGTATTTT
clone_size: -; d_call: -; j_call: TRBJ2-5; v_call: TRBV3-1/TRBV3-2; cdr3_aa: CASSQTPRGTQYF; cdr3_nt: TGTGCCAGCAGTCAAACCCCCAGGGGGACCCAGTACTTC
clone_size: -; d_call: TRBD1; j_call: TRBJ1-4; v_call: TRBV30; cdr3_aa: CAWSPRLLMRTGFNEKLFF; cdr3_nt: TGTGCCTGGAGTCCGCGACTACTTATGCGGACAGGATTTAATGAAAAACTGTTTTTT
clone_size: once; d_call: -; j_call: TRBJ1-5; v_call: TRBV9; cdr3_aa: CASSPGIGSSNQPQHF; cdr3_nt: TGTGCCAGCAGCCCAGGGATAGGCTCTAGCAATCAGCCCCAGCATTTT
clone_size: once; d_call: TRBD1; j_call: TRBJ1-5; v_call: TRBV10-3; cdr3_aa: CAISDRDSPYQPQHF; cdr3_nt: TGTGCCATCAGTGATAGGGACAGCCCTTATCAGCCCCAGCATTTT
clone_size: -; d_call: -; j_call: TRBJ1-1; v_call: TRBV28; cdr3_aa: CASSSPPQGAFF; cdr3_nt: TGTGCCAGCAGTTCCCCCCCCCAGGGAGCTTTCTTT
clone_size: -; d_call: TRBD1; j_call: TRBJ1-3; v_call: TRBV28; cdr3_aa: CASSSYGTGDGNTIYF; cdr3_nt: TGTGCCAGCAGTTCCTACGGGACAGGGGATGGAAACACCATATATTTT
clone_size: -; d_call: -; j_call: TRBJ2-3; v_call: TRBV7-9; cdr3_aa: CASQRNPDTQYF; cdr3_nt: TGTGCCAGCCAGAGGAACCCAGATACGCAGTATTTT
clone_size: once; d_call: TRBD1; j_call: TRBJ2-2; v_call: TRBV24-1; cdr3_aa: CATRSQGATGELFF; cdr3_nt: TGTGCCACCAGGTCCCAGGGGGCCACCGGGGAGCTGTTTTTT
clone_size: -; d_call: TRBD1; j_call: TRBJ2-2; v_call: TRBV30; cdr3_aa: CAFRDRGTGELFF; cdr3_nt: TGTGCCTTCCGGGACAGGGGAACCGGGGAGCTGTTTTTT
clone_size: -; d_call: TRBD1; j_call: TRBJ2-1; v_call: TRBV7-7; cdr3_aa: CASSLEGTGGINEQFF; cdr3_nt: TGTGCCAGCAGCTTGGAAGGGACAGGGGGCATTAATGAGCAGTTCTTC
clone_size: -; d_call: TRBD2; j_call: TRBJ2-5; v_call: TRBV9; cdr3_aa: CASSVGGLAEETQYF; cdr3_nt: TGTGCCAGCAGCGTAGGGGGACTAGCGGAAGAGACCCAGTACTTC